These 22 T cell receptor beta chains originate from one sample sequenced in a study of blood T cell repertoires in COVID-19. Repertoires were generated with immunoSEQ multiplex PCR, while TCRdb's copy carries only in-frame clones and drops some. The table has hundreds of thousands of clones, more than 85% seen once. Sequencing was done on a sample of peripheral blood. These receptors originate from a woman in her 30s with acute or convalescent COVID-19.

The count of this clone is one. V is TRBV18 and J is TRBJ2-3, with D possibly being TRBD2 (6 bases). This CDR3 is built from 13 residues. V was cut by 8 bases and J by 6 bases, with 15 bases left in between. Germline CDR1 reads KGHSH; CDR2 reads LQKENI. In nucleotides, the CDR3 is TGTGCCAGCACAATTAGCGGCGGGGATACGCAGTATTTT. This codes for CASTISGGDTQYF.

CDR3: CAWTLQGNEQFF. CDR3 nucleotides: TGTGCCTGGACTCTCCAGGGAAATGAGCAGTTCTTC. This chain links TRBV30 with TRBJ2-1, with D possibly TRBD1 on 5 matching bases. CDR3 length: 12 residues. Germline V gene sequence: CDR1 GTSNPN, CDR2 SVGIG (reference sequence). Trimming removed 4 bases at V and 7 bases at J, with 11 bases between.

This rearrangement joins TRBV10-3 to TRBJ1-2; 8 bases match TRBD1. The CDR3 covers 15 residues. The V gene's germline CDR1 is ENHRY and CDR2 SYGVKD. Trimming took 7 bases from V and 8 from J; bases not matched to a gene: 15. CDR3 residues: CAIKVGRQGSSGYTF. In DNA form, the CDR3 reads TGTGCCATCAAGGTGGGCAGACAGGGGAGTAGCGGCTACACCTTC.

The J gene is TRBJ1-1, the V gene TRBV2, with D tentatively TRBD1 (5 bases). CDR3 length: 15 amino acids. Germline values: CDR1 SNHLY, CDR2 FYNNEI. V was trimmed by 3 bases and J by 12 bases, leaving 23 bases between them. The CDR3 protein is CASSDRARVVRATFF. As DNA, the CDR3 is TGTGCCAGCAGTGATAGGGCCAGGGTTGTTCGGGCAACTTTCTTT. The full variable domain, rest sourced from reference TRBV2 and TRBJ1-1, is EPEVTQTPSHQVTQMGQEVILRCVPISNHLYFYWYRQILGQKVEFLVSFYNNEISEKSEIFDDQFSVERPDGSNFTLKIRSTKLEDSAMYFCASSDRARVVRATFFGQGTRLTVV.

This chain links TRBV6-4 with TRBJ2-7, with 16 bases lining up with TRBD2. The germline V gene encodes CDR1 MRHNA and CDR2 SNTAGT. With V trimmed by 8 bases and J by 5 bases, 9 bases remained unmatched. The CDR3 runs to 16 residues. This CDR3 reads CASYPPGLAGGNEQYF. Here the CDR3 DNA reads TGTGCCAGCTACCCACCGGGACTAGCGGGGGGGAACGAGCAGTACTTC.

J is TRBJ1-4 and V is TRBV30; TRBD1 is a possible D gene (6 bases). The CDR3 runs to 12 residues. Per germline, CDR1 GTSNPN and CDR2 SVGIG (reference sequence). The CDR3: CAGQGSNEKLFF. Here the CDR3 DNA reads TGTGCAGGCCAGGGGAGTAATGAAAAACTGTTTTTT.

The chain joins TRBV15 to TRBJ2-3; 15 positions agree with TRBD2. Germline V gene data show CDR1 as LNHNV and CDR2 as YYDKDF (reference sequence). Trimming at V came to 3 bases and at J to 4 bases, leaving 5 bases not matched to a gene. The CDR3 covers 17 residues. The CDR3 bases are TGTGCCACCAGCAGCCGGACTAGCGGGGGGGCCGCAGATACGCAGTATTTT. This codes for CATSSRTSGGAADTQYF.

The chain employs TRBV18 and TRBJ1-1; 9 bases line up with TRBD1. Per the germline V gene, CDR1 is KGHSH and CDR2 is LQKENI. The CDR3 runs to 16 residues. J gave up 5 bases and V 2 bases, and 9 bases lay outside the gene matches. This CDR3 reads CASSPEGTGFGTEAFF. Here the CDR3 DNA reads TGTGCCAGCTCACCAGAAGGGACAGGGTTTGGTACTGAAGCTTTCTTT.

This chain connects TRBV28 to TRBJ1-2; D is ambiguous. V was clipped by 2 bases and J by 4 bases, with 5 bases between them. CDR1 is MDHEN and CDR2 is SYDVKM in the germline V gene. The CDR3 has 12 amino acids. The CDR3 sequence: CASSLGSYGYTF. CDR3 DNA sequence: TGTGCCAGCAGTTTAGGTAGCTATGGCTACACCTTC.

The chain has TRBV18 and TRBJ1-5; D might be TRBD1 (5 bases). This CDR3 region has 13 residues. V was cut by 6 bases and J by 1 base, with 7 bases left in between. Per germline, CDR1 KGHSH and CDR2 LQKENI. The CDR3 region has the DNA TGTGCCAGCTCTCGGGGGAGCAATCAGCCCCAGCATTTT. The encoded protein is CASSRGSNQPQHF.

The chain employs TRBV6-9 and TRBJ1-2; TRBD1 is a possible D gene (5 bases). V dropped 5 bases and J dropped 4 bases, with 11 bases sitting between them. Germline V CDR1 and CDR2: MNHGY, SVAAGI. The CDR3 length is 13 residues. CDR3 region: CASSAGGSYGYTF. DNA of the CDR3: TGTGCCAGCAGTGCCGGGGGGAGCTATGGCTACACCTTC.

The chain joins TRBV6-1 to TRBJ2-7, with 7 positions matching TRBD1. Germline V gene lookup returns CDR1 MNHNS and CDR2 SASEGT. V trimming: 2 bases; J trimming: 2 bases; junction bases outside the gene matches: 6. The CDR3 runs to 15 residues. The CDR3 region has the DNA TGTGCCAGCAGTGAAAGGACAGGCCTCACCTACGAGCAGTACTTC. Residues: CASSERTGLTYEQYF.

This chain uses TRBV20-1 with TRBJ2-2, with a weak D call TRBD2 (6 bases). Germline V gene data show CDR1 as DFQATT and CDR2 as SNEGSKA (reference sequence). V gave up 7 bases and J gave up 5 bases, with 8 bases separating them. The CDR3 has 11 residues. CDR3 sequence: CSVGRTGELFF. DNA of the CDR3: TGCAGTGTGGGGAGGACCGGGGAGCTGTTTTTT.

The chain couples TRBV6-1 to TRBJ2-4; 8 nucleotides agree with TRBD2. This CDR3 is 16 amino acids long. CDR1 MNHNS and CDR2 SASEGT come from the germline V gene. Unmatched junction bases numbered 5, after V lost 0 bases and J lost 4 bases. CDR3 sequence reads: CASSEAPGGQKNIQYF. CDR3 in DNA: TGTGCCAGCAGTGAAGCCCCGGGGGGGCAGAAAAACATTCAGTACTTC.

This clone was picked up a small number of times. The chain recombines TRBV30 with TRBJ1-4; 12 bases line up with TRBD1. Trimming cost V 2 bases and J 8 bases; bases outside gene matches: 6. CDR1 is GTSNPN, CDR2 SVGIG, per germline (reference sequence). The CDR3 contains 15 residues. DNA of the CDR3: TGTGCCTGGAGTCCGGGACAGGGGGCTCGAGAAAAACTGTTTTTT. Protein sequence: CAWSPGQGAREKLFF.

This chain connects TRBV19 to TRBJ1-6; 8 bases align to TRBD1. Trimming took 7 bases from V and 9 from J; bases not matched to a gene: 8. CDR1 is LNHDA and CDR2 is SQIVND in the germline V gene (reference sequence). This CDR3 region has 14 residues. CDR3 loop: CASMDRDRSSPLHF. The CDR3 bases are TGTGCCAGTATGGACCGGGACAGGTCTTCACCCCTCCACTTT. The full variable domain, in which reference TRBV19 and TRBJ1-6 provide the parts outside the CDR3, is DGGITQSPKYLFRKEGQNVTLSCEQNLNHDAMYWYRQDPGQGLRLIYYSQIVNDFQKGDIAEGYSVSREKKESFPLTVTSAQKNPTAFYLCASMDRDRSSPLHFGNGTRLTVT.

The rearrangement links TRBV30 to TRBJ1-2; TRBD1 matches at 7 bases. CDR1 GTSNPN and CDR2 SVGIG come from the germline V gene (reference sequence). The CDR3 has 14 amino acids. The trim removed 0 bases at V and 2 bases at J, leaving 3 bases unmatched. The DNA of the CDR3 is TGTGCCTGGAGTGTAGGGACAGCCAACTATGGCTACACCTTC. It translates to CAWSVGTANYGYTF.

This chain uses TRBV7-6 with TRBJ1-5; D possibly corresponds to TRBD1 (5 bases). V lost 4 bases and J 4 bases, leaving 11 bases between the germline ends. This CDR3 is built from 14 residues. Germline CDR1 SGHVS, CDR2 FNYEAQ. CDR3 DNA: TGTGCCAGCAGCTCTCTCGGGGGGAATCAGCCCCAGCATTTT. This codes for CASSSLGGNQPQHF.

The rearrangement uses TRBV6-4 and TRBJ2-1; D might be TRBD1 (6 bases). The V and J ends lost 3 bases and 6 bases respectively, with 6 bases between them. Germline-derived CDR1 and CDR2 are MRHNA and SNTAGT. This CDR3 contains 12 residues. Here the CDR3 reads CASSEQGNEQFF. In DNA, the CDR3 is TGTGCCAGCAGTGAACAGGGCAATGAGCAGTTCTTC.

The chain uses TRBV13 and TRBJ2-7; 12 nucleotides align to TRBD2. J was trimmed by 3 bases and V by 3 bases; bases with no gene match: 12. The CDR3 covers 18 residues. The germline V gene has CDR1 PRHDT and CDR2 FYEKMQ (reference sequence). In DNA, the CDR3 is TGTGCCAGCAGCTTCTACGCGAGGGCGACTAGCGGGGGCTACGAGCAGTACTTC. Translating it yields CASSFYARATSGGYEQYF.

The chain joins TRBV25-1 to TRBJ2-7; D gene ambiguous. CDR1 MGHDK and CDR2 SYGVNS come from the germline V gene. The germline V and J ends were trimmed by 1 base and 2 bases, with 12 bases remaining between them. This CDR3 contains 15 residues. The CDR3 bases are TGTGCCAGCAGTGAATCGGGTGGGTTAGCCTACGAGCAGTACTTC. This gives the protein CASSESGGLAYEQYF.

The V and J genes are TRBV28 and TRBJ1-5; D remains unclear. With 7 bases removed from V and 0 bases from J, the gap between germline ends came to 7 bases. The CDR3 contains 13 residues. Per germline, CDR1 MDHEN and CDR2 SYDVKM. CDR3 bases: TGTGCCAGCATGAGGTATAGCAATCAGCCCCAGCATTTT. Translated, it gives CASMRYSNQPQHF.